This T cell receptor (beta chain) was captured in a study of blood T cell dynamics during melanoma immunotherapy. Study overall: Patients with metastatic melanoma got pembrolizumab or nivolumab-ipilimumab as first-line care.

Overall study findings and caveats: Unlike progressors, later disease-control patients had W3 repertoires gaining clonality or diversity.

This CDR3 is 15 amino acids long. Germline V gene lookup returns CDR1 LGHNA and CDR2 YSLEER. V was pared by 0 bases and J by 0 bases, with 6 bases between. For this clone: Its antigen is undetermined.

Time point of the sample: pre-treatment baseline. A fixed DNA input of 300 to 350 ng was used per bulk PBMC sample. TCRdb keeps only in-frame clones here, not all; method: immunoSEQ multiplex PCR. The data hold around 10,000 clones, with almost 85% observed a single time. J is TRBJ1-3 and V is TRBV4-3; the D is unclear. The sequenced sample was blood, obtained from a patient treated with checkpoint blockade. The source is a human donor with melanoma. CDR3 protein: CASSQDPISGNTIYF. For the CDR3, the DNA is TGCGCCAGCAGCCAAGACCCCATCTCTGGAAACACCATATATTTT.